Shown below are 2 T cell receptor beta chains from a single sample sequenced in a study of regulatory T cells in long-lasting Graves disease. In building TCR beta libraries, iRepertoire HTBI primers were used together with Arm-PCR of CDR3 regions. TCRdb redid the calling of the multiplex PCR reads with MiXCR, one entry per CDR3 protein. The sample shows some 500,000 distinct CDR3 sequences, 16% of them seen only once. Time point indicated: newly diagnosed GD, antithyroid drugs for less than 3 months. Making the TCR library involved RNA that had been extracted from PBMCs. This same sample was also part of a study on T cells in Graves' hyperthyroidism and ophthalmopathy.

Sample: peripheral blood mononuclear cells (PBMCs), taken at new diagnosis, from a patient treated with antithyroid drugs. These receptors were collected from a woman aged 35-65 years with Graves disease.

This clonotype was seen at least ten times. An end of the junction differs from the germline gene, which may be a read error. The V gene is TRBV5-1, the J gene TRBJ2-3, with D uncertain. The CDR3 consists of 14 residues. Germline assignment: CDR1 SGHRS and CDR2 YFSETQ. This CDR3 is CASSLDQGTDTQYF. CDR3 in DNA: TGTGCCAGCAGCTTGGATCAGGGCACAGATACGCAGTATTTT.

V and J are TRBV3-1 and TRBJ1-2, with D hard to call. V lost 2 bases to trimming and J lost 9 bases, with 7 bases between them. This CDR3 comprises 11 residues. Germline CDR1 is LGHDT and CDR2 is YNNKEL (reference sequence). The DNA for the CDR3 is TGTGCCAGCAGCCAATTACCCAGCTACACCTTC. Translated, it gives CASSQLPSYTF.